A few counts support the clone carrying this T cell receptor beta chain. The antigen is unknown. The data are from a study of a mutant IDH1 vaccine in newly diagnosed glioma. Study at large: Eight vaccine injections were given to patients in weeks 1, 3, 5, 7, 11, 15, 19 and 23.

Data came from immunoSEQ multiplex PCR; TCRdb stores just in-frame clones and leaves some out. Among approximately 57,000 clones listed, roughly 81% were seen once. Time point of the sample: week 23, last vaccination. The vaccine gave 300 ug of a 20-mer mutant IDH1 peptide subcutaneously per dose. New WHO grade 3 or 4 astrocytomas that were IDH1-mutant and ATRX-lost occurred in the donors. The clonotype originates from a woman aged 40 to 55 with glioma. Some clones in this sample may be carry-over from other donors' samples. The input for sequencing was PBMCs, taken from a glioma patient whose treatment included an IDH1 peptide vaccine.

Written as DNA, the CDR3 is TGTGCCAGCAGTTACAGGGGGCGCGGGGGAAACACCATATATTTT. This gives the protein CASSYRGRGGNTIYF. V usage is TRBV6-5 and J usage is TRBJ1-3; 7 nucleotides align to TRBD1. Germline V CDR1 and CDR2: MNHEY, SVGAGI. V lost 2 bases and J lost 4; bases outside the gene matches: 5. This CDR3 is 15 amino acids long.